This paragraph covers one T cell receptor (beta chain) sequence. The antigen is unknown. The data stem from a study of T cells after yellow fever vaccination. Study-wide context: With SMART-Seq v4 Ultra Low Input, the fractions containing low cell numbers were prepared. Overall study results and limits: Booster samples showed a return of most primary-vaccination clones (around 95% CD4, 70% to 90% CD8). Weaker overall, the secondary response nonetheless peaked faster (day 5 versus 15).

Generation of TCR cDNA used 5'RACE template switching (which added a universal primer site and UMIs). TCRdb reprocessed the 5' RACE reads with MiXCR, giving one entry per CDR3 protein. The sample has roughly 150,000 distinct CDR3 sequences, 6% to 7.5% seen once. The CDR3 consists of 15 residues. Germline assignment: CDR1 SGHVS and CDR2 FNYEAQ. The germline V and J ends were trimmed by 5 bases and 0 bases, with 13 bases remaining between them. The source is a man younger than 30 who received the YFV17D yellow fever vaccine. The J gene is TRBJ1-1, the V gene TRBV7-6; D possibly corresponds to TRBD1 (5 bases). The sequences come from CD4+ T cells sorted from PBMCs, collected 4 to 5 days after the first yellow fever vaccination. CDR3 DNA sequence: TGTGCCAGCAGCCAGAGGGACGGTATGAACACTGAAGCTTTCTTT. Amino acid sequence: CASSQRDGMNTEAFF.